The clone carrying this T cell receptor (beta chain) was observed a handful of times. Germline V CDR1 and CDR2: SGHAT, FQDESV (reference sequence). The CDR3 extends over 15 amino acids. Trimming cost V 1 base and J 3 bases; bases outside gene matches: 3. Data came from immunoSEQ multiplex PCR; TCRdb stores just in-frame clones and leaves some out. Of roughly 200,000 clones in the sample, more than 70% were seen once. The entry originates in a study of blood T cell repertoires in COVID-19. Sequenced: peripheral blood. This clonotype was sampled from a woman older than 75 with active or convalescent COVID-19. The chain recombines TRBV11-1 with TRBJ1-5; 7 positions agree with TRBD1. This CDR3 reads CASSLGQGNNQPQHF. Written as DNA, the CDR3 is TGTGCCAGCAGCTTAGGACAGGGAAACAATCAGCCCCAGCATTTT.